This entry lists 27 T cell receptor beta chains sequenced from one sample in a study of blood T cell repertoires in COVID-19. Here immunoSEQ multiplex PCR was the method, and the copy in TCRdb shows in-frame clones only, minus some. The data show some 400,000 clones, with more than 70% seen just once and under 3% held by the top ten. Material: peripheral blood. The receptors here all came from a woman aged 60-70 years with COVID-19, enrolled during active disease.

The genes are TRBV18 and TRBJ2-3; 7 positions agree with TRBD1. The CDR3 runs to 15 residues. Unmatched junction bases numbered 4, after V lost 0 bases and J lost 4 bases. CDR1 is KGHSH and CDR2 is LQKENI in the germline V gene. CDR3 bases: TGTGCCAGCTCACCACCGAACAGGGGTCCAGATACGCAGTATTTT. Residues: CASSPPNRGPDTQYF. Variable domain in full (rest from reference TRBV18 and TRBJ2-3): NAGVMQNPRHLVRRRGQEARLRCSPMKGHSHVYWYRQLPEEGLKFMVYLQKENIIDESGMPKERFSAEFPKEGPSILRIQQVVRGDSAAYFCASSPPNRGPDTQYFGPGTRLTVL.

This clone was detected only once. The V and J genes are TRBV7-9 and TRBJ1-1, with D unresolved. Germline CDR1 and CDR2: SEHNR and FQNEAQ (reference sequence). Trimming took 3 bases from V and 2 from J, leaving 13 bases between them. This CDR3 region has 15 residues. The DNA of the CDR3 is TGTGCCAGCAGCTTTCTCTCGGGGTCCAACACTGAAGCTTTCTTT. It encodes CASSFLSGSNTEAFF. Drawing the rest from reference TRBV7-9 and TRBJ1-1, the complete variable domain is DTGVSQNPRHKITKRGQNVTFRCDPISEHNRLYWYRQTLGQGPEFLTYFQNEAQLEKSRLLSDRFSAERPKGSFSTLEIQRTEQGDSAMYLCASSFLSGSNTEAFFGQGTRLTVV.

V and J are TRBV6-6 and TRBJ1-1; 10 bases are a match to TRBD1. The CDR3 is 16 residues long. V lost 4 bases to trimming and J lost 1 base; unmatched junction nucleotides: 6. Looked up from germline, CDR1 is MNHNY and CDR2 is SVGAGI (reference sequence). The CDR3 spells CASSLRTGGRNTEAFF. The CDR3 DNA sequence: TGTGCCAGCAGTTTACGGACAGGGGGAAGGAACACTGAAGCTTTCTTT.

The chain's CDR3 is CASSSTSRADTQYF. The CDR3 nucleotides are TGTGCCAGCAGCTCGACTAGCAGGGCGGATACGCAGTATTTT. V and J are TRBV28 and TRBJ2-3; 7 positions agree with TRBD2. The CDR3 contains 14 residues. Germline CDR1 is MDHEN and CDR2 is SYDVKM. V lost 6 bases, J lost 6 bases, and 9 bases stayed unmatched. Full variable domain (rest looked up from reference TRBV28 and TRBJ2-3): DVKVTQSSRYLVKRTGEKVFLECVQDMDHENMFWYRQDPGLGLRLIYFSYDVKMKEKGDIPEGYSVSREKKERFSLILESASTNQTSMYLCASSSTSRADTQYFGPGTRLTVL.

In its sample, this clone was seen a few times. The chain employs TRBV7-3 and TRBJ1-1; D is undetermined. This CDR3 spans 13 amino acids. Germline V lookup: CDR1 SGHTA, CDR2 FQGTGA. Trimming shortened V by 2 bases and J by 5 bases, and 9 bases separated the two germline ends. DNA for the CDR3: TGTGCCAGCAGCTTACTAGTCGGTACTGAAGCTTTCTTT. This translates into CASSLLVGTEAFF.

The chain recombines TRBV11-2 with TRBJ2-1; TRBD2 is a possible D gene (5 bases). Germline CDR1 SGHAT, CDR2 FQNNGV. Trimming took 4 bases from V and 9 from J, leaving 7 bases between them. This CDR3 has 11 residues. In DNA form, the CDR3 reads TGTGCCAGCAGCTATGCGGGTGAGCAGTTCTTC. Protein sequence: CASSYAGEQFF.

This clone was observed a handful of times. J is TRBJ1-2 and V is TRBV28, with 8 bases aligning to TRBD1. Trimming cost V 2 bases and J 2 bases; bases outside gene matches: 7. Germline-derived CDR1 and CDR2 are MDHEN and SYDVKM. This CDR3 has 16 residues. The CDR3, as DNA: TGTGCCAGCAGTTTAGGGCACGGACAGGGAAACTATGGCTACACCTTC. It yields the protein CASSLGHGQGNYGYTF.

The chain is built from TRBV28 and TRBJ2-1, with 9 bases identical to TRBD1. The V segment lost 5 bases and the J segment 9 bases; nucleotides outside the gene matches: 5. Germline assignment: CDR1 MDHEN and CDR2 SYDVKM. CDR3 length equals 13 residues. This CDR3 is CASSLETGGEQFF. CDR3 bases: TGTGCCAGCAGTCTAGAGACAGGGGGTGAGCAGTTCTTC.

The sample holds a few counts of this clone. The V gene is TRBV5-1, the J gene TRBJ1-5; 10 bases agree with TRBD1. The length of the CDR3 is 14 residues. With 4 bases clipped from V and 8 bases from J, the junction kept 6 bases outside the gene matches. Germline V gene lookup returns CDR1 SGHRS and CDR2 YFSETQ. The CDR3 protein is CASSRFGTGEPQHF. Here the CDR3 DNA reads TGCGCCAGCAGCCGCTTTGGGACAGGGGAGCCCCAGCATTTT.

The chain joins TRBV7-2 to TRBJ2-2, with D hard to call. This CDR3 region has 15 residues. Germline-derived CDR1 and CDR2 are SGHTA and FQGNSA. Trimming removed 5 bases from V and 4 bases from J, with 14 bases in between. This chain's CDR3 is CASSPRGLGTGELFF. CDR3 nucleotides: TGTGCCAGCAGCCCTCGTGGGCTCGGCACCGGGGAGCTGTTTTTT.

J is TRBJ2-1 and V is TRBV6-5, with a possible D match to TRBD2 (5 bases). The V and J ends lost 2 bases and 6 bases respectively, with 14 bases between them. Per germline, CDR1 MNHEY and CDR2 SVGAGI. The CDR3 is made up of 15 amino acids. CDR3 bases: TGTGCCAGCAGTTACGGTGGACTCGGTACCAATGAGCAGTTCTTC. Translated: CASSYGGLGTNEQFF.

The DNA of the CDR3 is TGTGCCAGCAGCTTAGGCCCCCGGGGGAATGAGCAGTTCTTC. This gives the protein CASSLGPRGNEQFF. The genes are TRBV7-9 and TRBJ2-1, with D possibly matching TRBD2 (6 bases). Trimming cost V 1 base and J 7 bases, with 11 bases left between them. CDR3 length equals 14 residues. Germline lookup yields CDR1 SEHNR and CDR2 FQNEAQ (reference sequence).

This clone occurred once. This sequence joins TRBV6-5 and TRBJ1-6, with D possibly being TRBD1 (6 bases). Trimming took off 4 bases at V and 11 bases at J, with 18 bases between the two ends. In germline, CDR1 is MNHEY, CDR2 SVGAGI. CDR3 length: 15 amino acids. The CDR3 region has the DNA TGTGCCAGCAGTTCCCGGGGACAAAATCTCCCACCCCTCCACTTT. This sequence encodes CASSSRGQNLPPLHF.

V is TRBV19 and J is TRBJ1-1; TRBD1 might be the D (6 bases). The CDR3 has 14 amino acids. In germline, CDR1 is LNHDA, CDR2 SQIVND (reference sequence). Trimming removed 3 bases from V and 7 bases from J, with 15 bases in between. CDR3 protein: CASSIGGQTFEAFF. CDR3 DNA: TGTGCCAGTAGTATCGGTGGACAGACTTTTGAAGCTTTCTTT.

This chain's CDR3 is CATSDWTSGGVDTQYF. The CDR3 DNA sequence: TGTGCCACCAGTGACTGGACTAGCGGGGGGGTTGATACGCAGTATTTT. The rearrangement joins TRBV24-1 to TRBJ2-3; the match to TRBD2 covers 15 bases. Germline V CDR1 and CDR2: KGHDR, SFDVKD. The CDR3 consists of 16 residues. The J segment lost 6 bases and the V segment lost 4 bases, leaving 4 bases of the junction unmatched.

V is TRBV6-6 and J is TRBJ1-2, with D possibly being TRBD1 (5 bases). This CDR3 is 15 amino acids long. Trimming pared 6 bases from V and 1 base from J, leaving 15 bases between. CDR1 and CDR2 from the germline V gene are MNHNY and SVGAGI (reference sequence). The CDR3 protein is CASSRSPGNNYGYTF. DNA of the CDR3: TGTGCCAGCAGCCGTTCACCAGGGAATAACTATGGCTACACCTTC.

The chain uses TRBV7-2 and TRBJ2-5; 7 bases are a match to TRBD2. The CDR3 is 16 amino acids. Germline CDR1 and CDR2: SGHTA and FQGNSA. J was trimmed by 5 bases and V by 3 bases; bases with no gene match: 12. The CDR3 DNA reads TGTGCCAGCAGCTTTAAGAGGGAGGGCGGTGTGGAGACCCAGTACTTC. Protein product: CASSFKREGGVETQYF.

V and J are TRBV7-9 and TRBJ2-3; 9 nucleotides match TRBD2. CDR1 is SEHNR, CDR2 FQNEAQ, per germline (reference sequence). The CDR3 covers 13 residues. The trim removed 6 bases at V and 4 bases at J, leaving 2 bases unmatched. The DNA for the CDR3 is TGTGCCAGCAGAATAGCGGGGGCAGATACGCAGTATTTT. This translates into CASRIAGADTQYF.

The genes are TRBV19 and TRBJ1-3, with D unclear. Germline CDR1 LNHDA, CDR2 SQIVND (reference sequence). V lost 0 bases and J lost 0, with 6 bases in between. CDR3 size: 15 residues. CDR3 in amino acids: CASSIDGSSGNTIYF. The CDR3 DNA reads TGTGCCAGTAGTATAGATGGCAGCTCTGGAAACACCATATATTTT.

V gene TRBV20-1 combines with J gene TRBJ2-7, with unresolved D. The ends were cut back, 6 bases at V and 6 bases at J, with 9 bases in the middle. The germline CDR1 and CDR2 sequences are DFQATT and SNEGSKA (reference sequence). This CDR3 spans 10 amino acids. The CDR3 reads CSAEVREQYF. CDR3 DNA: TGCAGTGCAGAGGTTCGCGAGCAGTACTTC.

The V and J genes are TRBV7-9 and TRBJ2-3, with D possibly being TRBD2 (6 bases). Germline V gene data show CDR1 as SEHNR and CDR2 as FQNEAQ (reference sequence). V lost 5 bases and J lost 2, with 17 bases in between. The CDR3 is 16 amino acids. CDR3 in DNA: TGTGCCAGCAGCCCGCGGGATGGCAGCAACACAGATACGCAGTATTTT. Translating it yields CASSPRDGSNTDTQYF.

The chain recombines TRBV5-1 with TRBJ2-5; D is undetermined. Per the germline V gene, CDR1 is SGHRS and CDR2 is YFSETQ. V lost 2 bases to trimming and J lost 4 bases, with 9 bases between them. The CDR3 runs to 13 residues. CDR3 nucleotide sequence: TGCGCCAGCAGCTTCGGTGTAGCAGAGACCCAGTACTTC. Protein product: CASSFGVAETQYF.

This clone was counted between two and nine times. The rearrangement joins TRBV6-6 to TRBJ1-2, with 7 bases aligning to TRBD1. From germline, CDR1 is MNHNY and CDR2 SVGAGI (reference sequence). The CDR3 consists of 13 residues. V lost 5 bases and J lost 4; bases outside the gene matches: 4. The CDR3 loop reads CASSTGAGYGYTF. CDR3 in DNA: TGTGCCAGCAGTACAGGGGCTGGCTATGGCTACACCTTC.

CDR3 protein: CASGGNQGGYEQYF. The CDR3, as DNA: TGTGCTAGTGGTGGGAACCAGGGGGGCTACGAGCAGTACTTC. The chain couples TRBV12-5 to TRBJ2-7, with TRBD1 as a possible D gene (7 bases). Per the germline V gene, CDR1 is LGHNT and CDR2 is FRNRAP. The CDR3 extends over 14 amino acids. Trimming stripped 5 bases from V and 3 bases from J, with 14 bases between.

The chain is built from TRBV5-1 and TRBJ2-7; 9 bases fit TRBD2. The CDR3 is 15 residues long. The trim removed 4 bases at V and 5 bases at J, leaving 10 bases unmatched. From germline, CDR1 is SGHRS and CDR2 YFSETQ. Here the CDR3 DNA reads TGCGCCAGCAGCCCTGGGGGACTAGCTATCAACGAGCAGTACTTC. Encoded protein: CASSPGGLAINEQYF.

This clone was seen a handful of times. CDR3 in amino acids: CAWGGRSWGGRYTF. For the CDR3, the DNA is TGTGCCTGGGGAGGCCGGAGCTGGGGAGGACGCTACACCTTC. The chain couples TRBV30 to TRBJ1-2; D gene uncertain. The CDR3 has 14 amino acids. V lost 5 bases to trimming and J lost 9 bases, with 22 bases between them. Germline V gene data show CDR1 as GTSNPN and CDR2 as SVGIG (reference sequence).

The CDR3 loop reads CASSEGTGYGYTF. The CDR3 bases are TGTGCCAGCAGTGAAGGGACAGGGTATGGCTACACCTTC. The gene calls are TRBV2 and TRBJ1-2; 8 nucleotides line up with TRBD1. Germline CDR1 reads SNHLY; CDR2 reads FYNNEI. Trimming at V came to 1 base and at J to 5 bases, leaving 0 bases not matched to a gene. The CDR3 loop spans 13 amino acids.